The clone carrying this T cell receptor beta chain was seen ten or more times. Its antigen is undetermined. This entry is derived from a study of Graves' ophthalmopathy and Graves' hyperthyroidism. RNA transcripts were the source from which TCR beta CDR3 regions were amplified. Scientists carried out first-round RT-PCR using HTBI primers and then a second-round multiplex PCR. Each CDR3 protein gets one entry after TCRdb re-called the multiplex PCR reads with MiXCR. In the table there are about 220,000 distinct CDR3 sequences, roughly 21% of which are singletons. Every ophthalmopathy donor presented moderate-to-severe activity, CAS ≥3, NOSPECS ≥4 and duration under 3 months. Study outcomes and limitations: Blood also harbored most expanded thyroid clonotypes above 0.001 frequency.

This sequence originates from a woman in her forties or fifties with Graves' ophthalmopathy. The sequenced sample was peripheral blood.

The DNA for the CDR3 is TGTGCCAGCAGTCGCGCGGACAGGGGGAACACTGAAGCTTTCTTT. This codes for CASSRADRGNTEAFF. The rearrangement joins TRBV12-3 or TRBV12-4 to TRBJ1-1; the match to TRBD1 covers 9 bases. V lost 5 bases and J lost 1; bases outside the gene matches: 5. The CDR3 has 15 residues.